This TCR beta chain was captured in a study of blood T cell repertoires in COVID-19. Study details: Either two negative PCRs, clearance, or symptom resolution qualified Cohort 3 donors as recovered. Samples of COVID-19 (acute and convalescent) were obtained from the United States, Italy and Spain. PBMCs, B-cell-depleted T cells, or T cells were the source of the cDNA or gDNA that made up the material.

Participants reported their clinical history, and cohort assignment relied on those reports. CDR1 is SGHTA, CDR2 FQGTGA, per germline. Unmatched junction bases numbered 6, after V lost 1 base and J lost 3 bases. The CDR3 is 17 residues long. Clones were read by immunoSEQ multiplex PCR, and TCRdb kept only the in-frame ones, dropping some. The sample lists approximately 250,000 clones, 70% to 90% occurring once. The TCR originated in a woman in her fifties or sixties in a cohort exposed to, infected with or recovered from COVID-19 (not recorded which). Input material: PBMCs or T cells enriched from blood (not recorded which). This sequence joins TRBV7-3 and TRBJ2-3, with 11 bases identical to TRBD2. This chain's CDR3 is CASSLMGSGRGTDTQYF. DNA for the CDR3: TGTGCCAGCAGCTTAATGGGTAGCGGGAGGGGTACAGATACGCAGTATTTT.